This T cell receptor beta chain was found in a study of a mutant IDH1 vaccine in newly diagnosed glioma (dated by TCRdb to the early 2020s). Concerning the study at large: Vaccination began 4-6 weeks after radiotherapy alone, or alongside temozolomide cycles in the chemotherapy-containing groups. The roughly 30 treated patients were 62.5% male and roughly 40% female, with a mean age of about 43 years. Prior to enrollment, standard therapy consisting of radiotherapy alone, temozolomide alone, or radiochemotherapy with temozolomide had been administered to patients, with the combination being received by most patients. Visit V12 was the week-35 safety follow-up and visit V13 was the week-47 end of study. Six visits were used for peripheral blood collection: V03 (baseline), V05, V07, V10, V12 and V13. Longitudinal TCRB deep sequencing was performed for 25 to 30 treated patients wherever samples were available for exploratory analyses.

Library preparation employed the immunoSEQ multiplex PCR assay. The hsTCRB Kit was used according to the manufacturer's protocol to amplify rearranged TCR beta chain sequences. An Illumina MiSeq was used to sequence the TCRB libraries. For the original study's pipeline: The proprietary platform of the kit vendor was used for demultiplexing, trimming and gene mapping. TCRdb mirrors the immuneACCESS table, restricted to in-frame sequences. Some clones are absent from its copies; in checked studies, under half trace to an unresolved V gene, and the reason for the others is unknown. Clone size and V and J calls were adopted from that table, with D and trimming inferred from the DNA. The sample yields around 50,000 clones; under 90% were counted once. The ten largest clones take up roughly 4% of the sample. Taken with the paper, the label for time point translates to: week 35, safety follow-up. Every vaccine dose consisted of 300 ug of a 20-mer mutant IDH1 peptide in Montanide, administered subcutaneously together with topical imiquimod. Across visits V03 through V10, patients got a total of eight vaccinations, given in weeks 1, 3, 5, 7, 11, 15, 19 and 23. The donors had newly diagnosed IDH1-mutant astrocytomas of WHO grade 3 or 4 that showed loss of nuclear ATRX. The samples were drawn from NOA16, a multicentre, single-arm, open-label phase I trial in Germany that tested a mutant IDH1 peptide vaccine in humans for the first time. Genomic DNA for TCRB sequencing was extracted from EDTA blood using the DNeasy Blood and Tissue Kit.

What the authors observed across the whole study: Selection of PBMC samples for TCRB deep sequencing was based on availability. It was noted by the authors that analyses of patient blood samples could not be reproduced owing to sample limitations. Changes in the top peripheral T cell clonotypes picked up by TCRB sequencing did not appear to be linked to pseudoprogression. Vaccine-induced immune responses across multiple MHC alleles were detected in 85% to 95% of patients.

The table lists this clone with a count of one. It lacks a known antigen. No clone much larger than this one lies a single base away; base qualities are absent. The origin of this receptor is a young woman with glioma. The input for sequencing was PBMCs, taken from a glioma patient whose treatment included an IDH1 peptide vaccine.

The bases read TGTGCCACCGCAAAAGGGGCCCCCATGAACACTGAAGCTTTCTTT. It specifies CATAKGAPMNTEAFF. The V gene is TRBV18 and the J gene is TRBJ1-1, and the D gene may be TRBD1, 5 bases matching. Taken from the germline V gene, the CDR1 and CDR2 loops are KGHSH and LQKENI. The CDR3 spans 15 residues, from the cysteine through the phenylalanine. CDR3 DNA only is kept here, 45 bases in frame from base 1. The V and J ends are trimmed by 10 bases and 0 bases, leaving 18 bases between them. This CDR3, with the reference TRBV18 and TRBJ1-1 proteins standing in past its ends, gives the full variable domain NAGVMQNPRHLVRRRGQEARLRCSPMKGHSHVYWYRQLPEEGLKFMVYLQKENIIDESGMPKERFSAEFPKEGPSILRIQQVVRGDSAAYFCATAKGAPMNTEAFFGQGTRLTVV.